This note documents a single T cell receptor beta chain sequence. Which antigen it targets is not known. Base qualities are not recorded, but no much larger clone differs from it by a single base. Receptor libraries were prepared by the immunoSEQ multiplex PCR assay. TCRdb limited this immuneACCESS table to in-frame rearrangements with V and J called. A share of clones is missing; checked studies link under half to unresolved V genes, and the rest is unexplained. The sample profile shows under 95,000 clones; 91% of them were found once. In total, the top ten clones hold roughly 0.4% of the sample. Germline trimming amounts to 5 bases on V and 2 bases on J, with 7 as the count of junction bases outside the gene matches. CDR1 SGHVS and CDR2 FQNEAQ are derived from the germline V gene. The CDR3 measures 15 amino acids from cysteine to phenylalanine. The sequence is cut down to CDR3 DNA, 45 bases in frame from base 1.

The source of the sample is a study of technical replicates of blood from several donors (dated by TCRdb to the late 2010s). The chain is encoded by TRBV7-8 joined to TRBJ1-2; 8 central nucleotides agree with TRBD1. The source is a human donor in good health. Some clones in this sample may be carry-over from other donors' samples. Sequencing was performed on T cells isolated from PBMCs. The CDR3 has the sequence CASSPRTGPNYGYTF. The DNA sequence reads TGTGCCAGCAGCCCCCGGACAGGGCCGAACTATGGCTACACCTTC.